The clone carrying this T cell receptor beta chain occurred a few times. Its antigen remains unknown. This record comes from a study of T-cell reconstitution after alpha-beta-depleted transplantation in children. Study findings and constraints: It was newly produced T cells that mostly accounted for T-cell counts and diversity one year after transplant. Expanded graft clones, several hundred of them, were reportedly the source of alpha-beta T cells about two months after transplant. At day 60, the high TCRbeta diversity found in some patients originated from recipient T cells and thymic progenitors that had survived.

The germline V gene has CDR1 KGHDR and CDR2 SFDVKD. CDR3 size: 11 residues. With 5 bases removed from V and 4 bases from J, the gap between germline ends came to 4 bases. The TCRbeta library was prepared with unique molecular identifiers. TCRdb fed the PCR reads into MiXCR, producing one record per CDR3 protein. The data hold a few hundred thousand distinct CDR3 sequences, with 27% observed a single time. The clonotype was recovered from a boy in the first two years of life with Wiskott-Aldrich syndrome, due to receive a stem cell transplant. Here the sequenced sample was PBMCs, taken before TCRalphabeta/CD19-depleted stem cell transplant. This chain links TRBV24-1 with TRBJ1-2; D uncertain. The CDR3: CATSGLYGYTF. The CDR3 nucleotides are TGTGCCACCAGTGGCCTCTATGGCTACACCTTC.